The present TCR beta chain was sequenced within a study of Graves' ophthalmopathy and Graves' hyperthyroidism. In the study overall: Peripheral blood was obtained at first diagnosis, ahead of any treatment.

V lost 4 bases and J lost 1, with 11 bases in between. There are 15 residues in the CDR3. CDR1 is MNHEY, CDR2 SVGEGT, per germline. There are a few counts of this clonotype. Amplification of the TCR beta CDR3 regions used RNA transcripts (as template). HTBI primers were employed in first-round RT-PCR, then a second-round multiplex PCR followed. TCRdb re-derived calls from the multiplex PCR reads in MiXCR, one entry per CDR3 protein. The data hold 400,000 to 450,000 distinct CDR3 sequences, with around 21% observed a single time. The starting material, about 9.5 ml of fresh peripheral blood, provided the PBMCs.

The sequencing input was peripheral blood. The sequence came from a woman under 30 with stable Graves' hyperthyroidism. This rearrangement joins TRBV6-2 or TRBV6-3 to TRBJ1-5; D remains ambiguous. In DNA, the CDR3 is TGTGCCAGCAGTTGGATTGACAACAGCAATCAGCCCCAGCATTTT. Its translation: CASSWIDNSNQPQHF.